The 7 T cell receptor beta chains given below trace back to one sample, sequenced in a study of blood T cell repertoires in COVID-19 (dated by TCRdb to 2018 to 2020). The method behind the library was the immunoSEQ multiplex PCR assay. TCRdb took this table from immuneACCESS and kept in-frame rearrangements with V and J called. Such tables lack part of the clones; where checked against another copy, unresolved V genes explain under half of the gap, and the rest is unexplained. This sample is represented by approximately 220,000 clones; 80% to 90% of them were singletons. Roughly a tenth of the sample goes to the ten largest clones. The sequencing input was peripheral blood. These TCRs come from a woman over 75 with acute or convalescent COVID-19.

This clone was detected a few times. The rearrangement links TRBV10-3 to TRBJ1-2, with D tentatively TRBD1 (5 bases). Trimming stripped 0 bases from V and 8 bases from J, with 13 bases between. The length of the CDR3 is 14 residues. Germline CDR1 reads ENHRY; CDR2 reads SYGVKD. The CDR3 reads CAISESSVGVGYTF. The CDR3 nucleotides are TGTGCCATCAGTGAGTCATCGGTAGGGGTCGGCTACACCTTC.

This clone was observed a handful of times. V and J are TRBV7-2 and TRBJ1-4; TRBD1 matches 7 bases. Trimming cost V 4 bases and J 14 bases; bases outside gene matches: 10. The CDR3 is 13 residues long. Looked up from germline, CDR1 is SGHTA and CDR2 is FQGNSA. CDR3 residues: CASSSIDRDSLFF. The DNA of the CDR3 is TGTGCCAGCAGCTCCATAGATCGGGACAGCCTGTTTTTT.

The V and J genes are TRBV6-2 or TRBV6-3 and TRBJ1-1; 10 nucleotides line up with TRBD1. Looked up from germline, CDR1 is MNHEY and CDR2 is SVGEGT. V was pared by 6 bases and J by 3 bases, with 16 bases of the junction left unmatched. There are 18 residues in the CDR3. Here the CDR3 DNA reads TGTGCCAGCAGCCGACGCCGCTCCGACAGGGGGCTGGACACTGAAGCTTTCTTT. Amino acids: CASSRRRSDRGLDTEAFF.

The chain has TRBV3-1 (or the pseudogene TRBV3-2) and TRBJ2-3, with D perhaps matching TRBD2 (5 bases). Germline lookup yields CDR1 LGHDT and CDR2 YNNKEL (reference sequence). V was cut by 4 bases and J by 0 bases, with 11 bases left in between. This CDR3 region has 15 residues. This chain's CDR3 is CASSPFSGSTDTQYF. The DNA of the CDR3 is TGTGCCAGCAGCCCTTTCTCGGGGAGCACAGATACGCAGTATTTT.

The sample holds a few counts of this clone. The chain is built from TRBV9 and TRBJ2-2; weak D call: TRBD2 (5 bases). CDR3 length equals 15 residues. V was shortened by 3 bases and J by 7 bases, with 16 bases between the two germline ends. Germline V gene data show CDR1 as SGDLS and CDR2 as YYNGEE. The CDR3 protein is CASSGDSTGFGELFF. CDR3 nucleotides: TGTGCCAGCAGCGGAGACTCGACGGGATTCGGGGAGCTGTTTTTT. Full variable domain (outside the CDR3, taken from reference TRBV9 and TRBJ2-2): DSGVTQTPKHLITATGQRVTLRCSPRSGDLSVYWYQQSLDQGLQFLIQYYNGEERAKGNILERFSAQQFPDLHSELNLSSLELGDSALYFCASSGDSTGFGELFFGEGSRLTVL.

This clone was seen just once. This sequence joins TRBV7-7 and TRBJ2-3, with TRBD2 matching 8 bases. The CDR3 length is 15 residues. CDR1 and CDR2 (germline): SSHAT, FNYEAQ (reference sequence). The CDR3 protein is CASAAGSGVTDTQYF. The CDR3 DNA reads as TGTGCTAGCGCAGCGGGTAGCGGGGTTACAGATACGCAGTATTTT.

Details on this clone: The junction differs from germline at one of its ends, possibly a read error. This chain joins TRBV7-7 and TRBJ2-5; a possible D gene is TRBD1 (5 bases). Germline V gene sequence: CDR1 SSHAT, CDR2 FNYEAQ (reference sequence). The CDR3 spans 13 residues. CDR3 in amino acids: CASSLDRVETQYF. CDR3 in DNA: TGTGCTAGCAGCTTAGACAGAGTTGAGACCCAGTACTTC.